What follows are 19 T cell receptor beta chains derived from one specimen sequenced in a study of T-cell reconstitution after alpha-beta-depleted transplantation in children. TCRbeta library construction was performed incorporating unique molecular identifiers. TCRdb reanalysed the PCR reads using MiXCR and keeps one entry per CDR3 protein. The top ten clones hold 3.8% of a sample with about 410,000 distinct CDR3 sequences, approximately 20% of them seen once. The sample in question was PBMCs from the stem cell graft donor, obtained from the stem cell graft. These receptor sequences come from a human donor who donated a stem cell graft to a child with acute myeloid leukemia.

The chain uses TRBV15 and TRBJ2-7; unclear D gene. Trimming shortened V by 0 bases and J by 1 base, and 16 bases separated the two germline ends. Germline V lookup: CDR1 LNHNV, CDR2 YYDKDF (reference sequence). CDR3 length: 17 residues. This CDR3 reads CATSRDLAVGWSYEQYF. The CDR3 nucleotides read TGTGCCACCAGCAGAGATCTCGCGGTTGGGTGGTCCTACGAGCAGTACTTC. The entire variable domain, with the rest obtained from reference TRBV15 and TRBJ2-7, is as follows: DAMVIQNPRYQVTQFGKPVTLSCSQTLNHNVMYWYQQKSSQAPKLLFHYYDKDFNNEADTPDNFQSRRPNTSFCFLDIRSPGLGDTAMYLCATSRDLAVGWSYEQYFGPGTRLTVT.

The chain couples TRBV28 to TRBJ2-1, with D tentatively TRBD2 (5 bases). This CDR3 region has 16 residues. Germline loops: CDR1 MDHEN, CDR2 SYDVKM. Trimming took off 0 bases at V and 0 bases at J, with 9 bases between the two ends. The CDR3 nucleotides are TGTGCCAGCAGTTTATGGGTAGGGAGCTCCTACAATGAGCAGTTCTTC. It encodes CASSLWVGSSYNEQFF.

The chain has TRBV7-9 and TRBJ2-7; D tentatively fits TRBD1 or TRBD2 (6 bases each). The CDR3 length is 15 residues. V was shortened by 1 base and J by 2 bases, with 12 bases between the two germline ends. The germline V gene has CDR1 SEHNR and CDR2 FQNEAQ (reference sequence). The CDR3 reads CASSLGPGEAYEQYF. DNA of the CDR3: TGTGCCAGCAGCTTAGGTCCAGGGGAGGCCTACGAGCAGTACTTC.

In DNA form, the CDR3 reads TGTGCCAGCAGCGTCGGCGGGAGGGCCTTAGATACGCAGTATTTT. Residues: CASSVGGRALDTQYF. This chain connects TRBV9 to TRBJ2-3, with TRBD2 matching over 9 bases. V shed 2 bases and J 5 bases; nucleotides not matched to a gene: 6. The CDR3 loop spans 15 amino acids. The germline V gene encodes CDR1 SGDLS and CDR2 YYNGEE.

This clonotype was seen a few times. This CDR3 reads CASSILTVTSTDTQYF. CDR3 sequence (DNA): TGTGCCAGCAGCATACTGACAGTAACTAGCACAGATACGCAGTATTTT. V and J are TRBV7-9 and TRBJ2-3; D possibly corresponds to TRBD1 (5 bases). Germline CDR1 and CDR2: SEHNR and FQNEAQ (reference sequence). The CDR3 loop spans 16 amino acids. V was clipped by 5 bases and J by 0 bases, with 15 bases between them.

There are a few counts of this clonotype. The chain combines TRBV6-7 with TRBJ2-7; 9 bases are a match to TRBD2. TRBV6-7 is noted as an ORF with a role that remains uncertain. There are 17 residues in the CDR3. Trimming at V came to 0 bases and at J to 0 bases, leaving 6 bases not matched to a gene. CDR3 protein: CASSYSSRGRDSYEQYF. In DNA form, the CDR3 reads TGTGCCAGCAGTTACTCGAGTCGCGGGAGGGACTCCTACGAGCAGTACTTC.

The rearrangement links TRBV20-1 to TRBJ2-5; D is ambiguous. This CDR3 contains 13 residues. V was trimmed by 1 base and J by 5 bases, leaving 11 bases between them. CDR1 and CDR2 (germline): DFQATT, SNEGSKA (reference sequence). The CDR3 sequence: CSARVQLAETQYF. The CDR3, as DNA: TGCAGTGCTAGAGTACAGCTCGCTGAGACCCAGTACTTC.

This clonotype has only a few counts. The V gene is TRBV12-3 or TRBV12-4, the J gene TRBJ2-7, with unresolved D. This CDR3 comprises 9 residues. DNA for the CDR3: TGTGACCCCCCGGGCGAGCAGTACTTC. It specifies CDPPGEQYF.

This clonotype has just a few counts. This chain connects TRBV7-8 to TRBJ1-4; 9 nucleotides line up with TRBD1. V dropped 6 bases and J dropped 8; count of bases not matched to a gene: 10. Germline CDR1 and CDR2: SGHVS and FQNEAQ. The CDR3 contains 15 residues. CDR3 nucleotides: TGTGCCAGCAGTCAACCGGGACAGGGAGGAGAAAAACTGTTTTTT. As protein: CASSQPGQGGEKLFF.

The genes are TRBV7-8 and TRBJ2-7; D possibly corresponds to TRBD2 (6 bases). The CDR3 consists of 12 residues. Germline lookup yields CDR1 SGHVS and CDR2 FQNEAQ. V was clipped by 9 bases and J by 2 bases, with 11 bases between them. CDR3 sequence reads: CASRLETYEQYF. The CDR3 DNA sequence: TGTGCCAGTCGACTAGAGACCTACGAGCAGTACTTC.

This clonotype was seen a handful of times. V and J are TRBV30 and TRBJ2-2, with D uncertain. V was pared by 1 base and J by 0 bases, with 6 bases between. This CDR3 comprises 14 residues. Germline-derived CDR1 and CDR2 are GTSNPN and SVGIG (reference sequence). The CDR3 loop reads CAWSATTNTGELFF. The CDR3, as DNA: TGTGCCTGGAGTGCCACCACGAACACCGGGGAGCTGTTTTTT.

The chain combines TRBV21-1 with TRBJ1-3; the D segment call TRBD1 is taken from the table without a DNA check. TRBV21-1 is annotated as a pseudogene. This CDR3 has 15 residues. CDR3 DNA sequence: TGTGCCAGCAGCGTCCGGGACAACTCTGGAAACACCATATATTTT. It codes for CASSVRDNSGNTIYF.

This clonotype was detected ten times or more. The chain employs TRBV18 and TRBJ2-1; perhaps TRBD1 as D (6 bases). V lost 3 bases, J lost 8 bases, and 8 bases lay in between. The CDR3 loop spans 12 amino acids. Germline CDR1 reads KGHSH; CDR2 reads LQKENI. CDR3 bases: TGTGCCAGCTCACCTCAGGGGCATGAGCAGTTCTTC. Protein product: CASSPQGHEQFF. The whole variable domain, filled in from reference TRBV18 and TRBJ2-1, reads NAGVMQNPRHLVRRRGQEARLRCSPMKGHSHVYWYRQLPEEGLKFMVYLQKENIIDESGMPKERFSAEFPKEGPSILRIQQVVRGDSAAYFCASSPQGHEQFFGPGTRLTVL.

This clonotype was picked up a small number of times. This chain connects TRBV7-9 to TRBJ2-1; 9 bases map to TRBD1. Germline values: CDR1 SEHNR, CDR2 FQNEAQ (reference sequence). CDR3 length equals 15 residues. After removal of 4 bases from V and 8 bases from J, the junction contained 9 bases not matched to a gene. CDR3 nucleotides: TGTGCCAGCAGCTCTGCCGGGACAGGGATCGATGAGCAGTTCTTC. Its translation is CASSSAGTGIDEQFF.

The gene calls are TRBV9 and TRBJ2-2; D perhaps matches TRBD2 (5 bases). Trimming shortened V by 3 bases and J by 2 bases, and 11 bases separated the two germline ends. Germline CDR1 SGDLS, CDR2 YYNGEE. CDR3 length: 15 amino acids. The CDR3 here is CASSASGYNTGELFF. As DNA, the CDR3 is TGTGCCAGCAGCGCCAGCGGTTATAACACCGGGGAGCTGTTTTTT.

V and J are TRBV7-3 and TRBJ2-2, with TRBD1 as a possible D gene (5 bases). CDR1 and CDR2 (germline): SGHTA, FQGTGA. The CDR3 length is 15 residues. V was clipped by 1 base and J by 1 base, with 7 bases between them. The CDR3 reads CASSLNGQNTGELFF. In nucleotides, the CDR3 is TGTGCCAGCAGCTTAAATGGACAGAACACCGGGGAGCTGTTTTTT. Supplemented by reference TRBV7-3 and TRBJ2-2, the full variable domain reads GAGVSQTPSNKVTEKGKYVELRCDPISGHTALYWYRQSLGQGPEFLIYFQGTGAADDSGLPNDRFFAVRPEGSVSTLKIQRTERGDSAVYLCASSLNGQNTGELFFGEGSRLTVL.

The gene calls are TRBV12-3 or TRBV12-4 and TRBJ2-2; D unresolved. The V and J ends lost 3 bases and 3 bases respectively, with 8 bases between them. CDR3 length equals 14 residues. For the CDR3, the DNA is TGTGCCAGCAGTTTTAATCACGACACCGGGGAGCTGTTTTTT. This sequence encodes CASSFNHDTGELFF.

This clonotype was recorded at least ten times. The CDR3 here is CSARFSTDTQYF. The CDR3 DNA reads TGCAGTGCTAGGTTTAGCACAGATACGCAGTATTTT. The chain joins TRBV20-1 to TRBJ2-3; D uncertain. The germline gives CDR1 DFQATT, CDR2 SNEGSKA (reference sequence). V gave up 3 bases and J gave up 0 bases, with 4 bases separating them. This CDR3 is 12 amino acids long.

The gene calls are TRBV19 and TRBJ2-5; a weak D match, TRBD2 (5 bases). Germline V gene data show CDR1 as LNHDA and CDR2 as SQIVND (reference sequence). Trimming took 8 bases from V and 2 from J, leaving 15 bases between them. The CDR3 extends over 14 amino acids. The CDR3, as DNA: TGTGCCAGTTCGGCAGGAGCGGCTCAAGAGACCCAGTACTTC. Translation: CASSAGAAQETQYF.